This T cell receptor (beta chain) was documented in a study of T cell responses to AZD1222 COVID-19 vaccine. Points from the study as a whole: At study baseline, merely six AZD1222 recipients were seropositive.

This clone was counted only a few times. Its antigen remains unknown. Data came from immunoSEQ multiplex PCR; TCRdb stores just in-frame clones and leaves some out. Counted here are more than 150,000 clones, approximately 90% occurring once; the ten biggest clones make up 0.75% to 1%. This CDR3 has 15 amino acids. The V end was cut by 5 bases, the J end by 1 base, with 12 bases between. Germline values: CDR1 MNHEY, CDR2 SVGAGI. The genes are TRBV6-5 and TRBJ1-5, with D possibly matching TRBD1 (6 bases). The specimen comprised peripheral blood, sampled on day 0 of AZD1222 vaccination. This clonotype originated in an adult in good health. Written as DNA, the CDR3 is TGTGCCAGCAGTACACAGGGTCGGAGCAATCAGCCCCAGCATTTT. This encodes CASSTQGRSNQPQHF.